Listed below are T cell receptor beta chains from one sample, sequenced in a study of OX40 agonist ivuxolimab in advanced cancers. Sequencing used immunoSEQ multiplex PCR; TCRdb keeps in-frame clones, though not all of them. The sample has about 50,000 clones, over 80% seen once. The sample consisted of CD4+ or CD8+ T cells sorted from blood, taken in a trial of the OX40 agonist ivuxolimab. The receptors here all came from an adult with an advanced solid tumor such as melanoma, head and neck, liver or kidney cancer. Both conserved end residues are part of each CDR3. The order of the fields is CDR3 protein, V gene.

CDR3aa: CSVGGLETQYF; v_gene: TRBV20-1
CDR3aa: CASSPSHQGAYEQYF; v_gene: TRBV4-3
CDR3aa: CARSGPPGHLSYEQYF; v_gene: TRBV5-3
CDR3aa: CASSWGPEAFF; v_gene: TRBV28
CDR3aa: CASSLGQGAEEQYF; v_gene: TRBV28
CDR3aa: CASSITSGRGNEQFF; v_gene: TRBV5-1
CDR3aa: CASTEAALAGEPSYNEQFF; v_gene: TRBV19
CDR3aa: CASSFGGSNNEQFF; v_gene: TRBV13
CDR3aa: CATSRLRGTEGNEKLFF; v_gene: TRBV15
CDR3aa: CASSAPGTGGYNEQFF; v_gene: TRBV9
CDR3aa: CASSRIGAQGLKKLFF; v_gene: TRBV4-1
CDR3aa: CASRQLNRGLAYEQYF; v_gene: TRBV27
CDR3aa: CASRDSGTPQAFF; v_gene: TRBV6-1
CDR3aa: CASSSTGLAGDTQYF; v_gene: TRBV27
CDR3aa: CASSLPGEVYNEQFF; v_gene: TRBV19
CDR3aa: CASSNRGYPYEQYF; v_gene: TRBV28
CDR3aa: CASSPDRGLALGNTIYF; v_gene: TRBV27
CDR3aa: CASSQDFESGSPHEQYF; v_gene: TRBV4-2
CDR3aa: CASSEVAGGPNEQFF; v_gene: TRBV25-1
CDR3aa: CASATGGPSYEQYF; v_gene: TRBV27
CDR3aa: CASSVDPGEGAYGYTF; v_gene: TRBV9
CDR3aa: CASSHWEGEQYF; v_gene: TRBV14
CDR3aa: CASSLATLAGWNNEQFF; v_gene: TRBV5-1
CDR3aa: CASSHEQGRLGAFF; v_gene: TRBV4-3
CDR3aa: CASAGSYGYTF; v_gene: TRBV7-9
CDR3aa: CASSSTGQFRYGYTF; v_gene: TRBV7-2
CDR3aa: CASSSRTHSYEQYF; v_gene: TRBV28
CDR3aa: CASSGPTRKDTQYF; v_gene: TRBV7-9
CDR3aa: CASSVRTDSYEQYF; v_gene: TRBV7-2
CDR3aa: CASSDQGSTGELFF; v_gene: TRBV6-4
CDR3aa: CASSLARAGWLENEQFF; v_gene: TRBV7-6
CDR3aa: CASGRGFDEAFF; v_gene: TRBV6-5
CDR3aa: CASSPGLVAYEQYF; v_gene: TRBV14
CDR3aa: CASREDREYEQYF; v_gene: TRBV2
CDR3aa: CASEYEGIGNTIYF; v_gene: TRBV21-1
CDR3aa: CASSLGLAGDEQYF; v_gene: TRBV5-6
CDR3aa: CASSIDRAGGWGNEQFF; v_gene: TRBV19
CDR3aa: CASSPTGGGVSETQYF; v_gene: TRBV28
CDR3aa: CASSQVRGGGYEQYF; v_gene: TRBV4-1